This T cell receptor (beta chain) was recorded in a study of identical twins. For this clonotype: Its matching antigen is unknown.

From the 5' RACE reads, TCRdb called clonotypes with MiXCR, one entry per CDR3 protein. The data show under 900,000 distinct CDR3 sequences, with roughly 18% seen just once and 13% held by the top ten. Study-level results: Conclusions rested on cross-sectional statistics rather than following the same donors.

The donors were all healthy and Caucasian. Germline CDR1 reads GTSNPN; CDR2 reads SVGIG (reference sequence). With 4 bases removed from V and 0 bases from J, the gap between germline ends came to 16 bases. The CDR3 has 16 amino acids. This same sample was also part of a study on T cells expressing NK-cell markers. As reported in that work: Sorting was limited to alpha-beta TCR-expressing T cells with an anti-gamma-delta TCR antibody in several experiments.

The TCR originated in a woman younger than 35 in good health. The sequencing sample was made of PBMCs. This rearrangement joins TRBV30 to TRBJ2-4; D not certain. The CDR3 coding sequence is TGTGCCTGGACTATTACAGAGTTACTAGCCAAAAACATTCAGTACTTC. Translation gives CAWTITELLAKNIQYF.